This TCR beta chain stems from a study of T cells in Graves' hyperthyroidism and ophthalmopathy. Study summary: Peripheral blood specimens were obtained at initial diagnosis, prior to any treatment.

Lactation, pregnancy, other autoimmune disease or uncontrolled infection led to exclusion of patients. CDR1 and CDR2 (germline): GTSNPN, SVGIG (reference sequence). V was shortened by 0 bases and J by 8 bases, with 19 bases between the two germline ends. This CDR3 comprises 15 residues. This clonotype was seen a few times. The antigen is undetermined. Amplified TCR beta CDR3 regions came from RNA transcripts. The HTBI set primed first-round TCR CDR3 RT-PCR. Each CDR3 protein gets one entry after TCRdb re-called the multiplex PCR reads with MiXCR. The profile shows some 760,000 distinct CDR3 sequences, 14% of them singletons. Study results and limitations: Most clonotypes expanded in thyroid above 0.001 were likewise present in blood. A model built on 13 V-J features separated ophthalmopathy from stable hyperthyroidism.

The clonotype originates from a woman younger than 30 with Graves' hyperthyroidism. V and J are TRBV30 and TRBJ1-2, with TRBD1 as a possible D gene (5 bases). The sequencing sample was made of blood. Here the CDR3 DNA reads TGTGCCTGGAGTGTACTCGGGGGTATGGTGTTCGGCTACACCTTC. It translates to CAWSVLGGMVFGYTF.